This T cell receptor (beta chain) was recorded in a study of identical twins. The CDR3 totals 11 residues. Germline-derived CDR1 and CDR2 are SQVTM and ANQGSEA. The V gene lost 4 bases and the J gene lost 7 bases, with 8 bases spanning the gap. Findings and limits, study-wide: Researchers caution that invariant MAIT and iNKT cells could partly confound zero-insertion analyses.

This clonotype was recorded many times. Its antigen remains unidentified. TCRdb reprocessed the 5' RACE reads with MiXCR, giving one entry per CDR3 protein. The data show hundreds of thousands of distinct CDR3 sequences, with around 6.1% seen just once and 1.5% to 2% held by the top ten. Sequences were obtained from naive T cells sorted from blood. The TCR comes from a man between 18 and 35 years old in good health. The J gene is TRBJ2-1, the V gene TRBV29-1; D gene uncertain. The CDR3 DNA sequence: TGCAGCGTTGTAAGTAGGAATGAGCAGTTCTTC. Protein: CSVVSRNEQFF.